A selection of T cell receptor beta chains follows, all from one sample in a study of blood T cell repertoires in COVID-19. Profiled with immunoSEQ multiplex PCR; TCRdb holds only in-frame clones, not every one. Of a few hundred thousand clones detected, approximately 90% appear once; the ten largest clones hold 2%. Material: PBMCs or T cells enriched from blood (not recorded which). The receptors derive from a woman aged 55-70 years in a cohort exposed to, infected with or recovered from COVID-19 (not recorded which). CDR3s include the opening cysteine and the closing phenylalanine or tryptophan. D genes are given only for firm matches. Some rows have no size entry. The others give once, few or many, or a class for an expanded clone.

CDR3: CASSPPGSNQGNQPQHF
DNA: TGTGCCAGCTCACCACCCGGGAGTAATCAAGGAAATCAGCCCCAGCATTTT
size: .
D: .
V: TRBV18
J: TRBJ1-5

CDR3: CASSVGPQGISGNTIYF
DNA: TGTGCCAGCAGCGTAGGGCCCCAGGGGATCTCTGGAAACACCATATATTTT
size: .
D: .
V: TRBV9
J: TRBJ1-3

CDR3: CASRAGTVAVYEQYF
DNA: TGTGCCAGCAGAGCCGGGACAGTAGCCGTCTACGAGCAGTACTTC
size: .
D: TRBD1
V: TRBV7-2
J: TRBJ2-7

CDR3: CASSVVEGGRPGELFF
DNA: TGTGCCAGCAGCGTAGTTGAGGGAGGGCGGCCAGGGGAACTGTTTTTT
size: once
D: .
V: TRBV9
J: TRBJ1-4

CDR3: CASSLAGTETQYF
DNA: TGTGCCAGCAGCCTGGCGGGGACGGAGACCCAGTACTTC
size: few
D: .
V: TRBV7-9
J: TRBJ2-5

CDR3: CASSLSGLAGGRKTQYF
DNA: TGTGCCAGCAGTTTATCCGGACTAGCGGGAGGTAGGAAGACCCAGTACTTC
size: .
D: TRBD2
V: TRBV28
J: TRBJ2-5

CDR3: CASSSNWPEGAFF
DNA: TGTGCCAGCAGCTCCAATTGGCCGGAGGGGGCTTTCTTT
size: .
D: .
V: TRBV5-6
J: TRBJ1-1

CDR3: CASSFPTGASEEQYF
DNA: TGTGCCAGCAGTTTCCCTACAGGGGCGTCAGAAGAGCAGTACTTC
size: .
D: TRBD1
V: TRBV28
J: TRBJ2-7

CDR3: CASSQVSGQGAFF
DNA: TGCGCCAGCAGCCAAGTAAGTGGACAGGGGGCTTTCTTT
size: .
D: TRBD1
V: TRBV4-1
J: TRBJ1-1

CDR3: CASSLATGYEQYF
DNA: TGCGCCAGCAGCTTGGCCACAGGCTACGAGCAGTACTTC
size: .
D: .
V: TRBV5-1
J: TRBJ2-7

CDR3: CATSTLTGKSEKLFF
DNA: TGTGCCACCAGCACTCTTACAGGGAAAAGTGAAAAACTGTTTTTT
size: .
D: .
V: TRBV15
J: TRBJ1-4

CDR3: CASSRDNQETQYF
DNA: TGTGCCAGCAGTCGGGACAACCAAGAGACCCAGTACTTC
size: .
D: .
V: TRBV2
J: TRBJ2-5

CDR3: CASSQFSGRGNLEQFF
DNA: TGTGCCAGCAGCCAATTTAGCGGGAGGGGCAACCTTGAGCAGTTCTTC
size: .
D: TRBD2
V: TRBV14
J: TRBJ2-1

CDR3: CASSVSYTQDNYGYTF
DNA: TGCGCCAGCAGCGTATCTTACACACAGGATAACTATGGCTACACCTTC
size: .
D: .
V: TRBV4-1
J: TRBJ1-2

CDR3: CASSLDLAGGPRQFF
DNA: TGTGCCAGCAGCCTAGATTTAGCGGGAGGGCCTCGACAGTTCTTC
size: .
D: TRBD2
V: TRBV11-2
J: TRBJ2-1

CDR3: CASSLLQGAVEQYF
DNA: TGTGCCAGCAGCTTACTACAGGGGGCGGTCGAGCAGTACTTC
size: .
D: TRBD1
V: TRBV7-2
J: TRBJ2-7

CDR3: CASSLRLAGSKNIQYF
DNA: TGTGCCAGCAGCTTAAGGCTAGCGGGGTCCAAAAACATTCAGTACTTC
size: .
D: TRBD2
V: TRBV13
J: TRBJ2-4

CDR3: CASSQVSGNNEQFF
DNA: TGTGCCAGCAGCCAAGTTTCAGGGAACAATGAGCAGTTCTTC
size: .
D: .
V: TRBV4-2
J: TRBJ2-1

CDR3: CSVDTGSPGNTIYF
DNA: TGCAGCGTTGACACAGGGTCCCCTGGAAACACCATATATTTT
size: .
D: .
V: TRBV29-1
J: TRBJ1-3

CDR3: CASLGELAETGELFF
DNA: TGTGCCAGTCTGGGGGAGCTAGCGGAGACCGGGGAGCTGTTTTTT
size: .
D: TRBD2
V: TRBV19
J: TRBJ2-2

CDR3: CASSGDRPGNTIYF
DNA: TGTGCCAGCAGCGGGGACAGGCCCGGAAACACCATATATTTT
size: .
D: TRBD1
V: TRBV5-4
J: TRBJ1-3

CDR3: CASTRQGYGYTF
DNA: TGTGCCAGCACTCGACAGGGTTATGGCTACACCTTC
size: .
D: TRBD1
V: TRBV2
J: TRBJ1-2

CDR3: CASSRWTSGSYNEQFF
DNA: TGTGCCAGCAGCCGCTGGACTAGCGGGAGCTACAATGAGCAGTTCTTC
size: .
D: TRBD2
V: TRBV3-1/TRBV3-2
J: TRBJ2-1

CDR3: CASSPDFLQDTQYF
DNA: TGTGCCAGCAGCCCGGACTTCCTTCAGGATACGCAGTATTTT
size: .
D: .
V: TRBV13
J: TRBJ2-3

CDR3: CASSPTEGLAGVWDRFTDTQYF
DNA: TGTGCCAGCAGCCCGACCGAAGGACTAGCGGGAGTGTGGGACAGGTTCACAGATACGCAGTATTTT
size: many
D: TRBD2
V: TRBV7-8
J: TRBJ2-3

CDR3: CASSDRGYGEQYF
DNA: TGTGCCAGTTCTGACAGGGGGTATGGCGAGCAGTACTTC
size: .
D: TRBD1
V: TRBV19
J: TRBJ2-7

CDR3: CSASRLAGDSSYEQYF
DNA: TGCAGTGCTAGTCGACTAGCGGGAGATTCCTCCTACGAGCAGTACTTC
size: once
D: TRBD2
V: TRBV20-1
J: TRBJ2-7

CDR3: CASSLDSNYGYTF
DNA: TGTGCCAGCAGTTTAGACAGTAACTATGGCTACACCTTC
size: few
D: .
V: TRBV28
J: TRBJ1-2

CDR3: CATSDSYNEQFF
DNA: TGTGCCACCAGTGACTCGTACAATGAGCAGTTCTTC
size: .
D: .
V: TRBV24-1
J: TRBJ2-1

CDR3: CASSLNGRAGYEQYF
DNA: TGTGCCAGCAGCCTGAACGGGAGGGCCGGGTACGAGCAGTACTTC
size: few
D: TRBD2
V: TRBV13
J: TRBJ2-7

CDR3: CASSQDRGDSTRNIQYF
DNA: TGCGCCAGCAGCCAAGACCGGGGGGACTCGACGAGAAACATTCAGTACTTC
size: .
D: TRBD2
V: TRBV4-1
J: TRBJ2-4

CDR3: CASSYPNGTGFTDTQYF
DNA: TGTGCCAGCAGTTATCCCAATGGGACAGGGTTCACAGATACGCAGTATTTT
size: .
D: TRBD1
V: TRBV28
J: TRBJ2-3

CDR3: CASSGGYFAPDTQYF
DNA: TGTGCCAGTAGTGGGGGGTACTTTGCCCCAGATACGCAGTATTTT
size: .
D: .
V: TRBV19
J: TRBJ2-3

CDR3: CASRRGAANEKLFF
DNA: TGTGCCTCCCGCCGTGGGGCGGCTAATGAAAAACTGTTTTTT
size: once
D: .
V: TRBV2
J: TRBJ1-4

CDR3: CASSENRRGASKVMYF
DNA: TGCGCCAGCAGTGAGAATCGCAGGGGCGCCTCTAAAGTCATGTACTTC
size: .
D: .
V: TRBV10-1
J: TRBJ2-7

CDR3: CASSQLDSYEQYF
DNA: TGTGCCAGCAGCCAACTAGACTCCTACGAGCAGTACTTC
size: .
D: .
V: TRBV3-1/TRBV3-2
J: TRBJ2-7

CDR3: CASSPVRQVETQYF
DNA: TGTGCCAGCAGCCCGGTGAGACAGGTGGAGACCCAGTACTTC
size: once
D: .
V: TRBV7-2
J: TRBJ2-5

CDR3: CASSRRGAQEQYF
DNA: TGTGCCAGCAGTCGGCGGGGGGCCCAGGAGCAGTACTTC
size: .
D: TRBD2
V: TRBV6-2/TRBV6-3
J: TRBJ2-7

CDR3: CASSQNPGLAANTDTQYF
DNA: TGTGCCAGCTCCCAAAACCCTGGACTAGCGGCCAACACAGATACGCAGTATTTT
size: once
D: TRBD2
V: TRBV18
J: TRBJ2-3